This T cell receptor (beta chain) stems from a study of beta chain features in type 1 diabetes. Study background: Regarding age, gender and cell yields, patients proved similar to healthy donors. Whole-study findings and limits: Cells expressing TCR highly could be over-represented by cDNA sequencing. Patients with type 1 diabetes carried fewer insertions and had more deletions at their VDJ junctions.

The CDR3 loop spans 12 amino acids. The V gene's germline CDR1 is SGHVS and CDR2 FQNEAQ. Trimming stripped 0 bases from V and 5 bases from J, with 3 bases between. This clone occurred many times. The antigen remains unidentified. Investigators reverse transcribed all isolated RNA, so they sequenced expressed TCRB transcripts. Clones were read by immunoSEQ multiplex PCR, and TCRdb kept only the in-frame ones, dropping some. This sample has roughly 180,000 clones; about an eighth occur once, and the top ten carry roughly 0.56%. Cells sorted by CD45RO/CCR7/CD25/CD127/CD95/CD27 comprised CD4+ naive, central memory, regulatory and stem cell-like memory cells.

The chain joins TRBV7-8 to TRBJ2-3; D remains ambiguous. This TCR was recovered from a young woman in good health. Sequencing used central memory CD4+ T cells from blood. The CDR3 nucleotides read TGTGCCAGCAGCTTAGCCGTAGATACGCAGTATTTT. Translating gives CASSLAVDTQYF.